This is a list of T cell receptor beta chains from one sample in a study of T-cell reconstitution after alpha-beta-depleted transplantation in children. One entry per CDR3 protein results from TCRdb running MiXCR on the PCR reads. The repertoire holds about 980,000 distinct CDR3 sequences, with 25% to 35% as singletons. Source: PBMCs, mostly from graft donor cells, taken 360 days after TCRalphabeta/CD19-depleted stem cell transplant. The receptor set was obtained from a boy less than two years old who had a stem cell transplant for SCID, so the T cells may come from the graft donor. Both conserved end residues are part of each CDR3. Fields, in order: D gene, clone size, V gene, J gene, CDR3 protein, CDR3 DNA. A D gene is named only where the DNA matches it firmly. Clone size is not always given. Where it is, it says once, few, many or a class for expanded clones.

d_gene: NA
abundance: NA
v_gene: TRBV2
j_gene: TRBJ1-2
CDR3aa: CASSEYGSTYGYTF
CDR3nt: TGTGCCAGCAGTGAATACGGCAGTACCTATGGCTACACCTTC

d_gene: NA
abundance: NA
v_gene: TRBV9
j_gene: TRBJ2-1
CDR3aa: CASSVEQGSYNEQFF
CDR3nt: TGTGCCAGCAGCGTAGAACAGGGCTCCTACAATGAGCAGTTCTTC

d_gene: TRBD1
abundance: NA
v_gene: TRBV5-1
j_gene: TRBJ1-1
CDR3aa: CASSLADRGRTEAFF
CDR3nt: TGCGCCAGCAGCCTCGCCGACAGGGGACGCACTGAAGCTTTCTTT

d_gene: TRBD1
abundance: NA
v_gene: TRBV28
j_gene: TRBJ1-1
CDR3aa: CASLKSQGRTEAFF
CDR3nt: TGTGCCAGCCTGAAATCACAGGGGAGGACTGAAGCTTTCTTT

d_gene: TRBD2
abundance: few
v_gene: TRBV7-3
j_gene: TRBJ2-3
CDR3aa: CASSPTSGVYGDTQYF
CDR3nt: TGTGCCAGCAGTCCGACTAGCGGGGTTTACGGGGATACGCAGTATTTT

d_gene: NA
abundance: NA
v_gene: TRBV19
j_gene: TRBJ2-2
CDR3aa: CASSIERLTGELFF
CDR3nt: TGTGCCAGTAGTATAGAACGGCTCACCGGGGAGCTGTTTTTT

d_gene: TRBD2
abundance: NA
v_gene: TRBV3-1
j_gene: TRBJ2-7
CDR3aa: CASSRQPGLAGASSYEQYF
CDR3nt: TGTGCCAGCAGCCGTCAGCCGGGACTAGCGGGGGCCTCCTCCTACGAGCAGTACTTC

d_gene: NA
abundance: few
v_gene: TRBV5-1
j_gene: TRBJ2-5
CDR3aa: CASSFDREETQYF
CDR3nt: TGCGCCAGCAGCTTTGACCGAGAAGAGACCCAGTACTTC

d_gene: NA
abundance: NA
v_gene: TRBV5-6
j_gene: TRBJ1-5
CDR3aa: CASSLYRARQPQHF
CDR3nt: TGTGCCAGCAGCCTTTACAGGGCGAGGCAGCCCCAGCATTTT

d_gene: TRBD2
abundance: NA
v_gene: TRBV12-3/TRBV12-4
j_gene: TRBJ2-2
CDR3aa: CASTRRGANTGELFF
CDR3nt: TGTGCCAGCACCCGGCGGGGGGCGAACACCGGGGAGCTGTTTTTT

d_gene: TRBD2
abundance: NA
v_gene: TRBV6-5
j_gene: TRBJ2-3
CDR3aa: CASSYRTKPSGPDTQYF
CDR3nt: TGTGCCAGCAGTTACCGGACCAAGCCTAGCGGTCCAGATACGCAGTATTTT

d_gene: TRBD2
abundance: many
v_gene: TRBV4-2
j_gene: TRBJ2-1
CDR3aa: CASSPGGDEQFF
CDR3nt: TGTGCCAGCAGCCCGGGGGGTGATGAGCAGTTCTTC

d_gene: NA
abundance: few
v_gene: TRBV20-1
j_gene: TRBJ2-1
CDR3aa: CSASLGGAGSYNEQFF
CDR3nt: TGCAGTGCTAGCCTAGGGGGGGCCGGCTCCTACAATGAGCAGTTCTTC

d_gene: NA
abundance: few
v_gene: TRBV20-1
j_gene: TRBJ2-1
CDR3aa: CSARALGAASYNEQFF
CDR3nt: TGCAGTGCTAGAGCCCTGGGGGCAGCCTCCTACAATGAGCAGTTCTTC

d_gene: TRBD1
abundance: few
v_gene: TRBV28
j_gene: TRBJ2-5
CDR3aa: CASKMAGGSPQETQYF
CDR3nt: TGTGCCAGCAAGATGGCAGGGGGCAGTCCCCAAGAGACCCAGTACTTC

d_gene: TRBD1
abundance: NA
v_gene: TRBV12-3/TRBV12-4
j_gene: TRBJ1-5
CDR3aa: CASTLTGDRQPQHF
CDR3nt: TGTGCCAGCACCCTTACAGGGGATAGGCAGCCCCAGCATTTT

d_gene: NA
abundance: once
v_gene: TRBV5-1
j_gene: TRBJ1-2
CDR3aa: CASSLTDLNGYTF
CDR3nt: TGCGCCAGCAGCTTGACAGATCTCAATGGCTACACCTTC

d_gene: TRBD1
abundance: NA
v_gene: TRBV7-8
j_gene: TRBJ2-1
CDR3aa: CASSRQGFEQFF
CDR3nt: TGTGCCAGCAGCAGACAGGGATTTGAGCAGTTCTTC

d_gene: TRBD1
abundance: once
v_gene: TRBV6-5
j_gene: TRBJ1-1
CDR3aa: CASSYWDRGSGTEAFF
CDR3nt: TGTGCCAGCAGTTATTGGGACAGGGGATCGGGCACTGAAGCTTTCTTT

d_gene: TRBD1
abundance: NA
v_gene: TRBV4-3
j_gene: TRBJ2-7
CDR3aa: CASSQDSGQGVYEQYF
CDR3nt: TGCGCCAGCAGCCAAGATTCGGGACAGGGTGTCTACGAGCAGTACTTC

d_gene: NA
abundance: NA
v_gene: TRBV9
j_gene: TRBJ2-5
CDR3aa: CASSVGGGGSRETQYF
CDR3nt: TGTGCCAGCAGCGTTGGAGGCGGGGGCTCGCGGGAGACCCAGTACTTC

d_gene: TRBD1
abundance: many
v_gene: TRBV28
j_gene: TRBJ2-7
CDR3aa: CASSLRRWDRGSEQYF
CDR3nt: TGTGCCAGCAGTTTACGCCGGTGGGACAGGGGGAGCGAGCAGTACTTC

d_gene: NA
abundance: NA
v_gene: TRBV25-1
j_gene: TRBJ2-6
CDR3aa: CASKLRWANGANVLTF
CDR3nt: TGTGCCAGCAAGTTGCGGTGGGCGAATGGGGCCAACGTCCTGACTTTC

d_gene: NA
abundance: few
v_gene: TRBV20-1
j_gene: TRBJ2-7
CDR3aa: CSASVRQASYEQYF
CDR3nt: TGCAGTGCTAGTGTCCGGCAGGCCAGTTACGAGCAGTACTTC

d_gene: NA
abundance: NA
v_gene: TRBV12-3/TRBV12-4
j_gene: TRBJ2-7
CDR3aa: CASSRDTPYEQYF
CDR3nt: TGTGCCAGCAGCCGGGACACACCCTACGAGCAGTACTTC

d_gene: NA
abundance: NA
v_gene: TRBV2
j_gene: TRBJ2-3
CDR3aa: CASRGLGVRDTQYF
CDR3nt: TGTGCCAGCAGGGGGTTGGGGGTTCGAGATACGCAGTATTTT

d_gene: TRBD1
abundance: NA
v_gene: TRBV4-1
j_gene: TRBJ1-3
CDR3aa: CASSPNRGRESGNTIYF
CDR3nt: TGCGCCAGCAGCCCGAACAGGGGGCGGGAATCTGGAAACACCATATATTTT

d_gene: NA
abundance: NA
v_gene: TRBV12-3/TRBV12-4
j_gene: TRBJ2-1
CDR3aa: CASSLGRTTYNEQFF
CDR3nt: TGTGCCAGCAGCCTCGGACGGACCACCTACAATGAGCAGTTCTTC

d_gene: NA
abundance: few
v_gene: TRBV9
j_gene: TRBJ2-7
CDR3aa: CASSESPLALAYEQYF
CDR3nt: TGTGCCAGCAGCGAGTCCCCCTTAGCGCTTGCCTACGAGCAGTACTTC

d_gene: TRBD2
abundance: NA
v_gene: TRBV7-9
j_gene: TRBJ2-1
CDR3aa: CASSLILAGYEQFF
CDR3nt: TGTGCCAGCAGCTTAATACTAGCGGGGTATGAGCAGTTCTTC

d_gene: NA
abundance: NA
v_gene: TRBV6-5
j_gene: TRBJ1-1
CDR3aa: CASSYSAWNTEAFF
CDR3nt: TGTGCCAGCAGTTACTCGGCCTGGAACACTGAAGCTTTCTTT

d_gene: TRBD2
abundance: NA
v_gene: TRBV20-1
j_gene: TRBJ2-2
CDR3aa: CSATTTLAGAIDTGELFF
CDR3nt: TGCAGTGCCACGACTACACTAGCGGGGGCGATCGACACCGGGGAGCTGTTTTTT

d_gene: NA
abundance: few
v_gene: TRBV20-1
j_gene: TRBJ2-7
CDR3aa: CSARDGRGPYEQYF
CDR3nt: TGCAGTGCTAGAGATGGCCGGGGTCCCTACGAGCAGTACTTC

d_gene: NA
abundance: NA
v_gene: TRBV7-2
j_gene: TRBJ2-7
CDR3aa: CASSLGLRFEQTYEQYF
CDR3nt: TGTGCCAGCAGCTTAGGGTTACGGTTCGAACAGACCTACGAGCAGTACTTC

d_gene: NA
abundance: NA
v_gene: TRBV12-3/TRBV12-4
j_gene: TRBJ2-7
CDR3aa: CASSFQTGKSYEQYF
CDR3nt: TGTGCCAGCAGTTTTCAGACAGGAAAATCCTACGAGCAGTACTTC

d_gene: NA
abundance: NA
v_gene: TRBV5-1
j_gene: TRBJ2-4
CDR3aa: CASSPGTLGTDIQYF
CDR3nt: TGCGCCAGCAGCCCCGGGACACTAGGTACGGACATTCAGTACTTC

d_gene: NA
abundance: few
v_gene: TRBV29-1
j_gene: TRBJ2-1
CDR3aa: CSVDGGTSSYNEQFF
CDR3nt: TGCAGCGTTGATGGGGGGACCAGCTCCTACAATGAGCAGTTCTTC

d_gene: NA
abundance: few
v_gene: TRBV3-1
j_gene: TRBJ1-3
CDR3aa: CASNNDANSGNTIYF
CDR3nt: TGTGCCAGCAATAATGACGCGAACTCTGGAAACACCATATATTTT